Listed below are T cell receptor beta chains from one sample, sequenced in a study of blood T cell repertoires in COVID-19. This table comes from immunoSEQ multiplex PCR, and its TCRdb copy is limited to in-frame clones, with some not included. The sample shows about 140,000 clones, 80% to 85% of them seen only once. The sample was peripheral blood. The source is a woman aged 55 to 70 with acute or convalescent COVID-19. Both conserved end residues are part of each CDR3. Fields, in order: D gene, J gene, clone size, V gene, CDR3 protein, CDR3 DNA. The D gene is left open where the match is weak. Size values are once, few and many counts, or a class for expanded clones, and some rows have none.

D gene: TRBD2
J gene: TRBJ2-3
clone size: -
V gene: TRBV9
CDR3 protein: CASSTGLASDTQYF
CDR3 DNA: TGTGCCAGCAGCACGGGACTAGCTTCAGATACGCAGTATTTT

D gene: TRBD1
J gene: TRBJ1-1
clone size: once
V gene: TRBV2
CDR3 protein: CASSVGTGNTEAFF
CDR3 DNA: TGTGCCAGCAGTGTTGGGACAGGGAACACTGAAGCTTTCTTT

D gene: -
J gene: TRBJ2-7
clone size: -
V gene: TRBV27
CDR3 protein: CASSLSPENEQYF
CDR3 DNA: TGTGCCAGCAGTTTATCGCCAGAAAACGAGCAGTACTTC

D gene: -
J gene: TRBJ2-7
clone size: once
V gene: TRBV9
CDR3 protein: CASSVTDISYEQYF
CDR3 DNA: TGTGCCAGCAGCGTGACAGATATCTCCTACGAGCAGTACTTC

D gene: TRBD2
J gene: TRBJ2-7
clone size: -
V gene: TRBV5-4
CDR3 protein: CASSMGLADYYEQYF
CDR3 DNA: TGTGCCAGCAGCATGGGACTAGCGGATTACTACGAGCAGTACTTC

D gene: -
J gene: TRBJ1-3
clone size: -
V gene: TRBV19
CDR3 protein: CASRTPFISGNTIYF
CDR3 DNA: TGTGCCAGTAGAACACCTTTTATCTCTGGAAACACCATATATTTT

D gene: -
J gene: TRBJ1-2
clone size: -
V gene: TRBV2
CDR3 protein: CASSLAAANYGYTF
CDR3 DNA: TGTGCCAGCAGCCTAGCAGCGGCTAACTATGGCTACACCTTC

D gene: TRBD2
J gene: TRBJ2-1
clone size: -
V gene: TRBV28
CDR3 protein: CASRQGTSSYNEQFF
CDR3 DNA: TGTGCCAGCAGACAAGGGACTAGCTCCTACAATGAGCAGTTCTTC

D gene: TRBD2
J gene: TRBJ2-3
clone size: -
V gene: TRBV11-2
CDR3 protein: CASSFGLAGGLDTQYF
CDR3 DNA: TGTGCCAGCAGCTTCGGACTAGCGGGAGGTTTAGATACGCAGTATTTT

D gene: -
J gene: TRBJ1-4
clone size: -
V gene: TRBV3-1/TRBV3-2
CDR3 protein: CASSQALSDEKLFF
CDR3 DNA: TGTGCCAGCAGCCAAGCTCTCTCTGATGAAAAACTGTTTTTT

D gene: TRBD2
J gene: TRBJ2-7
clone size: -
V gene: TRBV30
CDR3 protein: CAWARIAGGREEQYF
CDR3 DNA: TGTGCCTGGGCTAGGATAGCGGGTGGTCGGGAGGAGCAGTACTTC

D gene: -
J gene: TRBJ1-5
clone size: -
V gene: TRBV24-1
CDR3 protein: CATKTGGGQPQHF
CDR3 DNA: TGTGCCACCAAAACCGGCGGTGGTCAGCCCCAGCATTTT

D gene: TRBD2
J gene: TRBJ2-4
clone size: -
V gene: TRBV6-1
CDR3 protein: CASSELIPVFGLAGDPGGRIAQYF
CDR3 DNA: TGTGCCAGCAGTGAACTTATTCCGGTTTTCGGGCTAGCGGGAGATCCCGGTGGACGCATCGCTCAGTACTTC

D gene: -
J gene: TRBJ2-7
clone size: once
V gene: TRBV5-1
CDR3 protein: CASSLESGPISYEQYF
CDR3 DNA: TGCGCCAGCAGCTTGGAATCAGGCCCCATCTCCTACGAGCAGTACTTC

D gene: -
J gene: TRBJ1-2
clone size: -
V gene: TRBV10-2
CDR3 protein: CASSDVQGFAAYTF
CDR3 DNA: TGCGCCAGCAGTGACGTCCAGGGTTTTGCAGCCTACACCTTC

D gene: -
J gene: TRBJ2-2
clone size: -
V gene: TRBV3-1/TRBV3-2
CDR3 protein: CASSQRTTNTGGLFF
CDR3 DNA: TGTGCCAGCAGCCAACGAACTACGAACACCGGGGGGCTGTTTTTT

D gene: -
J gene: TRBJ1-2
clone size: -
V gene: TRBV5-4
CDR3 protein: CASSVKGDYGYTF
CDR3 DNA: TGTGCCAGCAGCGTAAAGGGGGACTATGGCTACACCTTC

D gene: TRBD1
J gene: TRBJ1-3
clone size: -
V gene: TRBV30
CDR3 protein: CAWGTGTGNTIYF
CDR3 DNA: TGTGCCTGGGGGACAGGGACTGGAAACACCATATATTTT

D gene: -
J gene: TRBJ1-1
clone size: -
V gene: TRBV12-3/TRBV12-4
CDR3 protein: CASSQEGDTEAFF
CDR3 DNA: TGTGCCAGCAGTCAAGAAGGGGACACTGAAGCTTTCTTT

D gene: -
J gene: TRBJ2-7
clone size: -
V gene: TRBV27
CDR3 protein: CASSLANRASYEQYF
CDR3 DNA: TGTGCCAGCAGTTTGGCCAACAGGGCTTCCTACGAGCAGTACTTC

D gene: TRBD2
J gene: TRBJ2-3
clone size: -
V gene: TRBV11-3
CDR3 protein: CASSRGSGSDGTDTQYF
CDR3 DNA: TGTGCCAGCAGCCGGGGTAGCGGGAGTGACGGCACAGATACGCAGTATTTT

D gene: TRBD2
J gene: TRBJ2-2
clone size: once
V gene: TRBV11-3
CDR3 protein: CASSRLVAGDTGELFF
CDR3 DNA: TGTGCCAGCAGCCGCTTAGTAGCGGGAGATACCGGGGAGCTGTTTTTT

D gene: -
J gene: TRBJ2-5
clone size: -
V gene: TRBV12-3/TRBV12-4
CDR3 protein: CASSLGGPETQYF
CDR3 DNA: TGTGCCAGCAGTTTAGGGGGGCCTGAGACCCAGTACTTC

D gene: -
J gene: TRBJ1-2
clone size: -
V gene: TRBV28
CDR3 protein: CASLRPDSNYGYTF
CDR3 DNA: TGTGCCAGCCTCCGGCCAGACAGCAACTATGGCTACACCTTC

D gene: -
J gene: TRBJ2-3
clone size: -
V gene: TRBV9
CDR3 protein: CASGVIPDTQYF
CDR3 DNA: TGTGCCAGCGGAGTTATCCCAGATACGCAGTATTTT

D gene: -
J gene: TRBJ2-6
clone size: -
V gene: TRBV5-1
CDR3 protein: CASSLVSGGSGEFSGANVLTF
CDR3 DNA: TGCGCCAGCAGCTTGGTATCCGGCGGTAGCGGAGAATTCTCTGGGGCCAACGTCCTGACTTTC

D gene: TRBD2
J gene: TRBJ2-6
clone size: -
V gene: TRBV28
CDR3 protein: CASSGGALGANVLTF
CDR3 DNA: TGTGCCAGCTCCGGGGGGGCACTAGGGGCCAACGTCCTGACTTTC

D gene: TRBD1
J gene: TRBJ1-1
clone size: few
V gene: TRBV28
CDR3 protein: CASSSGGPNTEAFF
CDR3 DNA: TGTGCCAGCAGCTCAGGGGGGCCGAACACTGAAGCTTTCTTT

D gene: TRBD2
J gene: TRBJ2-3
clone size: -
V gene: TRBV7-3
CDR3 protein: CASSPAGGASDTQYF
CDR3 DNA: TGTGCCAGCAGCCCCGCGGGGGGCGCATCAGATACGCAGTATTTT

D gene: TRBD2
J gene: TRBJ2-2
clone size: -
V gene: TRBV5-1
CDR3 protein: CASSWTSGRAGGELFF
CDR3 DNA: TGCGCCAGCAGCTGGACTAGCGGGAGGGCAGGCGGGGAGCTGTTTTTT

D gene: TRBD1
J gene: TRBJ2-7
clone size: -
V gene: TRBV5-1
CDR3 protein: CASSLDGQGAHEQYF
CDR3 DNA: TGCGCCAGCAGCTTGGATGGTCAGGGGGCCCACGAGCAGTACTTC

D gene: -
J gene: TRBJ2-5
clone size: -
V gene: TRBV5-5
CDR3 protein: CASTIFTEETQYF
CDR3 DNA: TGTGCCAGCACCATCTTTACCGAGGAGACCCAGTACTTC

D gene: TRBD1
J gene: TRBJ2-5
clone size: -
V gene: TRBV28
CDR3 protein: CASSSPGQQETQYF
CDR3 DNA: TGTGCCAGCAGTTCCCCGGGACAGCAAGAGACCCAGTACTTC

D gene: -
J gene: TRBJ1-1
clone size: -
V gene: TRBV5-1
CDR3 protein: CASSLASGTEAFF
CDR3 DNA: TGCGCCAGCAGCTTGGCCTCGGGCACTGAAGCTTTCTTT

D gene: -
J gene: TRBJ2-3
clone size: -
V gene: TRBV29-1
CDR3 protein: CSVFRDGGRDTQYF
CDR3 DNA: TGCAGCGTTTTTCGGGACGGGGGTAGAGATACGCAGTATTTT

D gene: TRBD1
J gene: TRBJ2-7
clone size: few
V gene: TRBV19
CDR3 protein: CASSIFSEGQPYEQYF
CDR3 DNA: TGTGCCAGTAGTATATTTAGTGAGGGACAGCCCTACGAGCAGTACTTC

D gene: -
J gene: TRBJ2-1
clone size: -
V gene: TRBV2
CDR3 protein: CASSEEMSEQFF
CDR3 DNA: TGTGCCAGCAGTGAAGAAATGAGTGAGCAGTTCTTC

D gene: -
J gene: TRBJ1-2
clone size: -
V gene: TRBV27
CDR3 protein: CASSFDRSYGYTF
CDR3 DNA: TGTGCCAGCAGTTTTGACAGGTCTTATGGCTACACCTTC

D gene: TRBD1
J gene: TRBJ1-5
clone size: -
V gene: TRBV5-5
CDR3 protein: CASSFSGTEGQPQHF
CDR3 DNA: TGTGCCAGCAGCTTTTCCGGGACAGAGGGACAGCCCCAGCATTTT

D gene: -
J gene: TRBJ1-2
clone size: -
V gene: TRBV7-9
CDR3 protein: CASSLRTPAQGIGYTF
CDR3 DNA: TGTGCCAGCAGCCTGAGGACCCCCGCCCAGGGGATTGGCTACACCTTC

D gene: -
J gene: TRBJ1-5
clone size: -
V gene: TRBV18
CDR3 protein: CASSPNHNQPQHF
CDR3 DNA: TGTGCCAGCTCACCCAATCATAATCAGCCCCAGCATTTT

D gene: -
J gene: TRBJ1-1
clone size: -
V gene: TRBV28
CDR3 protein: CASSLPGAEAFF
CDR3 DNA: TGTGCCAGCAGTTTACCAGGGGCTGAAGCTTTCTTT

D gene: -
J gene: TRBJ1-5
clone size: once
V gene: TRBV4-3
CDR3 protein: CASSQEFGHNQPQHF
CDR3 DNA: TGCGCCAGCAGCCAAGAATTTGGACACAATCAGCCCCAGCATTTT

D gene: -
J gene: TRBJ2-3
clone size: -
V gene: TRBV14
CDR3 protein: CASSQERQRVMTDTQYF
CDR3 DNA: TGTGCCAGCAGCCAAGAACGACAGCGGGTAATGACAGATACGCAGTATTTT

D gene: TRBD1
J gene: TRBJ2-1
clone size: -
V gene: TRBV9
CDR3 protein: CASSVGSQGANEQFF
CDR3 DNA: TGTGCCAGCAGCGTAGGGTCACAGGGGGCCAATGAGCAGTTCTTC

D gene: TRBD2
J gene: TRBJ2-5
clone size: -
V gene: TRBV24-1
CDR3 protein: CATSWDGAGVETQYF
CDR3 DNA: TGTGCCACCAGTTGGGATGGAGCGGGAGTGGAGACCCAGTACTTC